These 28 T cell receptor beta chains were all obtained from the same sample, sequenced in a study of glioma-infiltrating T cells (dated by TCRdb to 2016 to 2017). Sequencing was performed on an Illumina MiSeq. TCR alpha and beta CDR3 regions were amplified with the iRepertoire nested amplicon-rescue multiplex PCR (arm-PCR) platform from RNA. TCRdb handled the public reads itself, with Q25 trimming in fastp and clone calling in MiXCR, and kept productive beta chains. Identical CDR3 protein sequences are pooled into one entry, listed with their most common genes and DNA. For this sample the table gives 100,000 to 150,000 distinct CDR3 sequences, of which approximately 24% were detected only once. The ten biggest clones cover over 25% of the sample. Sequencing input: glioma tissue, nonneoplastic brain tissue, or PBMCs (not recorded which). The receptors shown here come from a human donor with low-grade glioma or glioblastoma, undergoing nonglioma brain surgery, or in good health (not recorded which).

This clonotype was counted at least ten times. This chain joins TRBV6-6 and TRBJ1-1; D perhaps matches TRBD1 (5 bases). Trimming shortened V by 2 bases and J by 11 bases, and 12 bases separated the two germline ends. CDR3 length: 12 residues. Germline V lookup: CDR1 MNHNY, CDR2 SVGAGI (reference sequence). For the CDR3, the DNA is TGTGCCAGCAGTTACGGGGACCGTGGGGCTTTCTTT. Its translation: CASSYGDRGAFF.

This clonotype has only a few counts. V and J are TRBV3-1 and TRBJ1-1; D possibly corresponds to TRBD1 (5 bases). Germline V gene sequence: CDR1 LGHDT, CDR2 YNNKEL (reference sequence). V was pared by 1 base and J by 9 bases, with 12 bases between. The CDR3 loop spans 13 amino acids. CDR3 sequence (DNA): TGTGCCAGCAGCCAAGGTATAGGGGAGAAAGCTTTCTTT. The encoded protein is CASSQGIGEKAFF. The full variable domain, with the rest looked up from reference TRBV3-1 and TRBJ1-1, is DTAVSQTPKYLVTQMGNDKSIKCEQNLGHDTMYWYKQDSKKFLKIMFSYNNKELIINETVPNRFSPKSPDKAHLNLHINSLELGDSAVYFCASSQGIGEKAFFGQGTRLTVV.

A remark on this clonotype: A junction end diverges from the germline sequence, so it may reflect a read error. This chain uses TRBV7-7 with TRBJ2-1, with D hard to call. Germline V CDR1 and CDR2: SSHAT, FNYEAQ (reference sequence). The CDR3 totals 15 residues. The DNA of the CDR3 is TGTGCTAGCAGCTTAGGGCGGAACTCCTACAATGAGCAGTTCTTC. Translation: CASSLGRNSYNEQFF.

J is TRBJ2-5 and V is TRBV6-1; D possibly uses TRBD1 or TRBD2 (5 bases each). Germline CDR1 reads MNHNS; CDR2 reads SASEGT. CDR3 length: 15 amino acids. Deletions cut 10 bases from V and 0 bases from J, with 18 bases between. CDR3 protein: CAIGDAKRDQETQYF. The CDR3 DNA reads as TGTGCCATCGGGGACGCAAAAAGGGACCAAGAGACCCAGTACTTC.

At least ten counts were recorded for this clonotype. The chain couples TRBV7-9 to TRBJ1-1; D ambiguous. The V gene lost 3 bases and the J gene lost 1 base, with 6 bases spanning the gap. The CDR3 length is 13 residues. Germline CDR1 and CDR2: SEHNR and FQNEAQ (reference sequence). Written as DNA, the CDR3 is TGTGCCAGCAGCTTTGGCGCGAACACTGAAGCTTTCTTT. It specifies CASSFGANTEAFF.

In the case of this clonotype: The germline gene is not matched at one end of the junction; a read error may be the cause. The gene calls are TRBV11-1 and TRBJ1-1; no firm D call. Germline CDR1 SGHAT, CDR2 FQDESV (reference sequence). CDR3 length: 12 amino acids. This CDR3 reads CASSLEVTEALF. The CDR3 nucleotides read TGTGCCAGCAGCTTAGAGGTCACTGAAGCTCTCTTT.

This clonotype was found many times. The chain couples TRBV6-1 to TRBJ1-1, with TRBD1 matching 8 bases. Germline V gives CDR1 MNHNS, CDR2 SASEGT. The CDR3 consists of 13 residues. V shed 5 bases and J 7 bases; nucleotides not matched to a gene: 6. The CDR3 is CASSPTGDGEAFF. The CDR3 DNA reads as TGTGCCAGCAGTCCGACAGGGGACGGTGAAGCTTTCTTT.

This clonotype was recorded at least ten times. This rearrangement joins TRBV28 to TRBJ1-1, with D unclear. The CDR3 has 13 amino acids. Trimming took off 6 bases at V and 4 bases at J, with 12 bases between the two ends. CDR1 and CDR2 from the germline V gene are MDHEN and SYDVKM. CDR3 coding DNA: TGTGCCAGCAGGGAACCTTGGGGCACTGAAGCTTTCTTT. Protein sequence: CASREPWGTEAFF.

This clonotype occurred many times. The chain employs TRBV7-6 and TRBJ1-1, with unresolved D. CDR3 length: 13 residues. Germline V CDR1 and CDR2: SGHVS, FNYEAQ. The germline V and J ends were trimmed by 5 bases and 1 base, with 8 bases remaining between them. The chain's CDR3 is CASSQSRNTEAFF. The DNA for the CDR3 is TGTGCCAGCAGCCAATCAAGGAACACTGAAGCTTTCTTT.

The chain couples TRBV7-6 to TRBJ2-3; D uncertain. V was cut by 3 bases and J by 1 base, with 8 bases left in between. The germline V gene encodes CDR1 SGHVS and CDR2 FNYEAQ. This CDR3 is 14 amino acids long. The CDR3 coding sequence is TGTGCCAGCAGCTTGTGGGGTGGCACAGATACGCAGTATTTT. The encoded protein is CASSLWGGTDTQYF.

The chain recombines TRBV10-2 with TRBJ1-1; TRBD1 aligns across 7 bases. With V trimmed by 6 bases and J by 2 bases, 6 bases remained unmatched. Germline CDR1 reads WSHSY; CDR2 reads SAAADI. The CDR3 runs 14 residues. CDR3 loop: CASRRQGSNTEAFF. The CDR3 bases are TGCGCCAGCAGGAGACAGGGATCTAACACTGAAGCTTTCTTT.

This clonotype was detected many times. The V gene is TRBV6-2 or TRBV6-3, the J gene TRBJ1-3; D is uncertain. Trimming removed 6 bases from V and 0 bases from J, with 6 bases in between. The CDR3 runs to 13 residues. CDR1 MNHEY and CDR2 SVGEGT come from the germline V gene. CDR3 bases: TGTGCCAGCAGGGGGAGCTCTGGAAACACCATATATTTT. Translation: CASRGSSGNTIYF.

This clonotype showed up just a few times. J is TRBJ2-6 and V is TRBV7-2, with D possibly matching TRBD2 (6 bases). This CDR3 is built from 17 residues. V lost 5 bases to trimming and J lost 4 bases, with 18 bases between them. Germline V gene data show CDR1 as SGHTA and CDR2 as FQGNSA. CDR3: CASSPRRRGSGANVLTF. The CDR3 region has the DNA TGTGCCAGCAGCCCCCGGAGGAGGGGATCGGGGGCCAACGTCCTGACTTTC.

Only a few counts were recorded for this clonotype. The chain employs TRBV18 and TRBJ2-4; 14 bases line up with TRBD2. Trimming at V came to 4 bases and at J to 5 bases, leaving 4 bases not matched to a gene. This CDR3 has 16 amino acids. Germline CDR1 KGHSH, CDR2 LQKENI. The CDR3 DNA sequence: TGTGCCAGCTCACTGGGGACTAGCGGGGGACAAAACATTCAGTACTTC. Its translation is CASSLGTSGGQNIQYF.

This clonotype was seen at least ten times. The CDR3 reads CASIGPPTVNTEAFF. The CDR3 DNA sequence: TGTGCCAGCATTGGCCCGCCCACCGTGAACACTGAAGCTTTCTTT. This rearrangement joins TRBV6-1 to TRBJ1-1; D remains unclear. Germline V gives CDR1 MNHNS, CDR2 SASEGT. V was trimmed by 7 bases and J by 0 bases, leaving 15 bases between them. This CDR3 comprises 15 residues.

For this clonotype: This may arise from a read error, as a much more abundant clone is one base away. The chain is built from TRBV27 and TRBJ1-5, with 8 bases matching TRBD1. V dropped 6 bases and J dropped 8; count of bases not matched to a gene: 15. This CDR3 is 16 amino acids long. The germline CDR1 and CDR2 sequences are MNHEY and SMNVEV (reference sequence). The CDR3 sequence is CASSSRGAGGTEPQHF. Here the CDR3 DNA reads TGTGCCAGCAGCTCTAGGGGGGCAGGGGGCACGGAGCCCCAGCATTTT.

This clonotype was recorded at least ten times. V gene TRBV28 combines with J gene TRBJ2-7; maybe TRBD1 (5 bases). Germline-derived CDR1 and CDR2 are MDHEN and SYDVKM. The CDR3 runs 13 residues. Between the trimmed V and J ends, which lost 5 bases and 2 bases, there was a span of 10 bases. The CDR3 here is CASSMDTPYEQYV. CDR3 DNA sequence: TGTGCCAGCAGTATGGACACCCCCTACGAGCAGTACGTC.

This clonotype was counted a few times. The V and J genes are TRBV7-2 and TRBJ1-1, with TRBD1 matching 10 bases. V gave up 4 bases and J gave up 3 bases; unmatched junction bases: 5. The CDR3 spans 15 residues. Germline CDR1 and CDR2: SGHTA and FQGNSA. The CDR3 sequence: CASSYLGTGDTEAFF. The CDR3, as DNA: TGTGCCAGCAGCTATCTCGGGACAGGGGACACTGAAGCTTTCTTT.

In the case of this clonotype: A much larger clone sits a single nucleotide away, making a read error possible. The chain joins TRBV12-3 or TRBV12-4 to TRBJ2-1; D might be TRBD1 or TRBD2, each matching 5 bases. CDR3 length equals 14 residues. The CDR3 nucleotides are TGTGCCAGCGGTGCAGGGAGCTCCTACAATGAGCAGTCCTTC. This codes for CASGAGSSYNEQSF.

Regarding this clonotype: A much more abundant neighbour one base away suggests this may be a read error. The chain has TRBV25-1 and TRBJ2-5; 12 bases map to TRBD2. The J segment lost 7 bases and the V segment lost 8 bases, leaving 11 bases of the junction unmatched. This CDR3 has 15 residues. Germline CDR1 MGHDK, CDR2 SYGVNS. The CDR3 loop is CASSASGGAAGTQYF. The CDR3 DNA sequence: TGTGCCAGCTCCGCTAGCGGGGGGGCCGCGGGGACCCAGTACTTC.

The sample holds a few counts of this clonotype. This sequence joins TRBV20-1 and TRBJ2-1; D is unresolved. Germline V gene lookup returns CDR1 DFQATT and CDR2 SNEGSKA (reference sequence). CDR3 length: 15 amino acids. V gave up 3 bases and J gave up 0 bases, with 12 bases separating them. The CDR3: CSASPASTSYNEQFF. CDR3 nucleotide sequence: TGCAGTGCTAGTCCAGCGTCCACCTCCTACAATGAGCAGTTCTTC.

This clonotype appeared a single time. The chain links TRBV20-1 to TRBJ2-7, with a possible D match to TRBD2 (7 bases). Trimming removed 3 bases at V and 7 bases at J, with 19 bases between. This CDR3 contains 14 residues. CDR1 is DFQATT and CDR2 is SNEGSKA in the germline V gene (reference sequence). CDR3 protein: CSASGGARYNEQYV. The CDR3, as DNA: TGCAGTGCTAGTGGGGGGGCCCGGTACAATGAGCAGTACGTC.

The genes are TRBV7-2 and TRBJ2-3, with 11 positions matching TRBD2. This CDR3 contains 16 residues. V lost 2 bases to trimming and J lost 4 bases; unmatched junction nucleotides: 5. Germline V lookup: CDR1 SGHTA, CDR2 FQGNSA. CDR3 nucleotides: TGTGCCAGCAGCTTACCTAGCGGGGGGTCGTCAGATACGCAGTATTTT. It is translated as CASSLPSGGSSDTQYF.

This clonotype was seen at least ten times. The genes are TRBV2 and TRBJ1-1; the D is unclear. The V end lost 3 bases, the J end lost 1 base, and 6 bases lay between the germline ends. The CDR3 runs to 13 residues. Germline assignment: CDR1 SNHLY and CDR2 FYNNEI. The chain's CDR3 is CASSEDGNTEAFF. In DNA form, the CDR3 reads TGTGCCAGCAGTGAGGACGGGAACACTGAAGCTTTCTTT.

This clonotype was counted ten times or more. The chain is built from TRBV6-2 or TRBV6-3 and TRBJ2-1, with a tentative D call TRBD1 (5 bases). Germline V lookup: CDR1 MNHEY, CDR2 SVGEGT. The length of the CDR3 is 13 residues. V lost 10 bases, J lost 2 bases, and 12 bases lay in between. This CDR3 reads CATRWGPYNEQFF. For the CDR3, the DNA is TGTGCCACCAGATGGGGCCCCTACAATGAGCAGTTCTTC.

The rearrangement joins TRBV5-1 to TRBJ1-1; D is ambiguous. V was shortened by 0 bases and J by 0 bases, with 15 bases between the two germline ends. The germline CDR1 and CDR2 sequences are SGHRS and YFSETQ. The CDR3 is 17 residues long. The CDR3 protein is CASSLAPGGIVNTEAFF. The CDR3 DNA reads TGCGCCAGCAGCTTGGCCCCAGGCGGCATAGTGAACACTGAAGCTTTCTTT.

The rearrangement uses TRBV2 and TRBJ2-1; TRBD1 matches at 11 bases. There are 15 residues in the CDR3. Germline CDR1 and CDR2: SNHLY and FYNNEI. The trim removed 1 base at V and 9 bases at J, leaving 5 bases unmatched. The DNA for the CDR3 is TGTGCCAGCAGTGAAGGATGGACAGGGGGCATTGAGCAGTTCTTC. Translated, it gives CASSEGWTGGIEQFF.

The J gene is TRBJ1-3, the V gene TRBV20-1; D gene unclear. The CDR3 totals 16 residues. CDR1 and CDR2 (germline): DFQATT, SNEGSKA (reference sequence). V dropped 2 bases and J dropped 3 bases, with 17 bases sitting between them. As DNA, the CDR3 is TGCAGTGCTAGATATCTCTCGGTATGGTTTGGAAACACCATATATTTT. Translating gives CSARYLSVWFGNTIYF.